The clone carrying this T cell receptor beta chain appeared a few times. Its antigen is as yet unknown. Trimming cost V 0 bases and J 0 bases, with 10 bases left between them. The CDR3 loop spans 16 amino acids. From germline, CDR1 is MGHRA and CDR2 YSYEKL. Sequencing was performed with immunoSEQ multiplex PCR; in TCRdb, only in-frame clones are kept and a portion is missing. The data show about 61,000 clones, roughly 89% seen once. These data come from a study of T cell responses to AZD1222 COVID-19 vaccine. Study background: Second-dose intervals near 4 or 12 weeks were combined.

The study, taken as a whole, reports: White British ancestry dominated among donors, who included more females, and clonal diversity was possibly underestimated. Repertoires were collected only later (after the peak T cell response had occurred). Spike-specific TCRs gained breadth and depth after people received two AZD1222 doses.

The genes are TRBV4-1 and TRBJ2-3; D is ambiguous. The TCR originated in an adult in good health. Sequences were derived from peripheral blood, sampled on day 0 of AZD1222 vaccination. As DNA, the CDR3 is TGCGCCAGCAGCCAAGACACGTGGGCTAGCACAGATACGCAGTATTTT. It specifies CASSQDTWASTDTQYF.